This record concerns one T cell receptor (beta chain) sequence. Antigen unknown. The method was immunoSEQ multiplex PCR; TCRdb's version includes in-frame clones alone and lacks a portion of them. The table lists 30,000 or so clones, almost 80% of them singletons, with roughly 11% in the top ten. The data stem from a study of OX40 agonist ivuxolimab in advanced cancers. Study overall: Across the patients, intravenous ivuxolimab was delivered every 2 weeks at 0.01 to 10 mg/kg. Patients with prior anti-PD-1, anti-PD-L1 or anti-CTLA-4 therapy were eligible; 40% had some. Study-wide results and limits: Researchers report that CD8+ T cells had, on average, more expanded clones than CD4+.

Germline CDR1 SGHTA, CDR2 FQGNSA. V dropped 5 bases and J dropped 6 bases, with 8 bases sitting between them. The length of the CDR3 is 11 residues. Sequencing was performed on CD4+ or CD8+ T cells sorted from blood, taken in a trial of the OX40 agonist ivuxolimab. The rearrangement links TRBV7-2 to TRBJ2-7; no clear D gene. The clonotype was recovered from an adult with an advanced solid tumor such as melanoma, head and neck, liver or kidney cancer. CDR3 residues: CASSSNGEQYF. As DNA, the CDR3 is TGTGCCAGCAGCAGTAACGGCGAGCAGTACTTC.